The 3 T cell receptor beta chains in this list originate from one sample, sequenced in a study of vaccination and CD4 T cells after COVID-19. No antigen has been assigned to these receptors. The assay that was used to sequence DNA from cultured CD4+ T cells was the Oncomine TCR Beta short-read assay. TCRdb re-analysed the PCR reads in MiXCR, keeping a single row per CDR3 protein. The table shows approximately 8,100 distinct CDR3 sequences, with roughly 46% occurring only once. The treatment was: approximately 10-day PBMC culture with coronavirus spike peptide pools or control peptides (ViraFEST assay). Sequenced sample: CD4+ T cells from blood, cultured in vitro. The receptors derive from a human donor who had recovered from COVID-19.

V and J are TRBV5-1 and TRBJ2-3, with 7 positions matching TRBD2. V trimming: 1 base; J trimming: 6 bases; junction bases outside the gene matches: 5. Germline V lookup: CDR1 SGHRS, CDR2 YFSETQ. The CDR3 totals 14 residues. The CDR3 DNA follows: TGCGCCAGCAGCTTGCAAGCGGGGAGGGATACGCAGTATTTT. Encoded protein: CASSLQAGRDTQYF.

The table lists this clonotype with a count of one. The junction departs from germline at one end; a sequencing error may be responsible. The gene calls are TRBV6-1 and TRBJ1-2, with TRBD1 as a possible D gene (5 bases). Germline lookup yields CDR1 MNHNS and CDR2 SASEGT. The length of the CDR3 is 12 residues. CDR3 region: CTSSERGYGYTF. CDR3 nucleotide sequence: TGTACCAGCAGTGAAAGGGGCTATGGCTACACCTTC.

The chain uses TRBV11-1 and TRBJ2-1; D possibly uses TRBD1 or TRBD2 (5 bases each). Germline CDR1 SGHAT, CDR2 FQDESV (reference sequence). With 5 bases removed from V and 0 bases from J, the gap between germline ends came to 11 bases. The CDR3 length is 15 residues. CDR3 DNA sequence: TGTGCCAGCAGCCTGGGACCGGTCTCCTACAATGAGCAGTTCTTC. The encoded protein is CASSLGPVSYNEQFF.